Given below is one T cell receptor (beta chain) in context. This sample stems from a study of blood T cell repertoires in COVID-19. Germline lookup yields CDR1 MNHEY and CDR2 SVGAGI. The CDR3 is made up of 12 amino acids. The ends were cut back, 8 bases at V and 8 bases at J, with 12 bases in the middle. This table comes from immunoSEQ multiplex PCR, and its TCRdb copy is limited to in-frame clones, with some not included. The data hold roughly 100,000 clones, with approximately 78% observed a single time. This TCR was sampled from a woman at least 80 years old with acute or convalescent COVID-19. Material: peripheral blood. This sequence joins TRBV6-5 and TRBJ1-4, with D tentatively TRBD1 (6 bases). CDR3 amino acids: CASGSQGEKLFF. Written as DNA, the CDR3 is TGTGCCAGCGGTTCGCAGGGGGAAAAACTGTTTTTT.